This TCR beta chain was identified during a study of regulatory T cells in long-lasting Graves disease. The time point here: newly diagnosed GD, antithyroid drugs for less than 3 months. With RNA extracted from PBMCs as input, the TCR library was made. Arm-PCR with iRepertoire HTBI primers amplified the CDR3 regions for these TCR beta libraries. TCRdb redid the calling of the multiplex PCR reads with MiXCR, one entry per CDR3 protein. The sample has approximately 480,000 distinct CDR3 sequences; around 15% are singletons. This clonotype was counted only a few times. Its specificity is unknown. Trimming removed 3 bases at V and 4 bases at J, with 10 bases between. Germline CDR1 SGHTA, CDR2 FQGNSA. CDR3 length: 14 amino acids. Study results and limitations: The work looked only at peripheral blood and did not look at thyroid tissue.

This same sample was also taken into another study, of T cells in Graves' hyperthyroidism and ophthalmopathy. That study reports: Blood also carried most thyroid clonotypes expanded above 0.001.

Material: peripheral blood mononuclear cells (PBMCs), obtained at new diagnosis, from a patient treated with antithyroid drugs. The TCR comes from a man in his forties or fifties with Graves disease. The chain uses TRBV7-2 and TRBJ1-5; TRBD1 is a possible D gene (6 bases). CDR3 protein: CASSLDSTNQPQHF. The CDR3 nucleotides read TGTGCCAGCAGCTTGGACAGCACTAATCAGCCCCAGCATTTT. Together with reference TRBV7-2 and TRBJ1-5, the CDR3 gives the full variable domain: GAGVSQSPSNKVTEKGKDVELRCDPISGHTALYWYRQSLGQGLEFLIYFQGNSAPDKSGLPSDRFSAERTGGSVSTLTIQRTQQEDSAVYLCASSLDSTNQPQHFGDGTRLSIL.